Described below is a single T cell receptor (beta chain) sequence and its context. The target antigen is unknown. Only in-frame clones appear in the TCRdb table, and some are missing; sequencing was by immunoSEQ multiplex PCR. The repertoire has 55,000 to 85,000 clones, about 94% of them found once; the top ten carry roughly 1%. The CDR3 loop spans 20 amino acids. Germline V gives CDR1 MDHEN, CDR2 SYDVKM. V shed 5 bases, J shed 0 bases, and the junction held 19 bases outside the gene matches. This specimen comes from a study of cytomegalovirus exposure and HLA in healthy donors. Study overall: The same platform as the approximately 670 first-cohort repertoires was used for the 95 to 150 validation repertoires, a later analysis reported.

General study findings and limits: The authors enumerated 150 to 200 TCR beta chains as linked to cytomegalovirus.

The receptor's source is a woman aged 18-29 years in good health and CMV-seronegative. The sample consisted of PBMCs. The genes are TRBV28 and TRBJ1-5; 7 bases line up with TRBD1. CDR3 loop: CASSAPSDRATEYSNQPQHF. CDR3 DNA: TGTGCCAGCAGTGCCCCCTCCGACAGGGCAACGGAGTATAGCAATCAGCCCCAGCATTTT.